This T cell receptor (beta chain) was profiled in a study of CD8 T cells in Susac syndrome. Points from the study as a whole: The study's TCR sequencing and HLA analysis covered a relatively small number of individuals, and the study acknowledged this.

From germline, CDR1 is LGHNA and CDR2 YSLEER. Trimming left V 3 bases short and J 7 bases short, with 12 bases between. This CDR3 comprises 13 residues. Reverse transcription of about 0.5 to 1 ug RNA used random hexamers. The TCR beta CDR3 was amplified by immunoSEQ multiplex PCR across 54 Vbeta, 13 Jbeta. TCRdb recomputed calls from the immunoSEQ multiplex PCR reads with MiXCR, one row per CDR3 protein. There are 55,000 to 85,000 distinct CDR3 sequences in the sample; 96% occur only once, and over 0.09% lies in the top ten. With regard to this clonotype: What it binds is unknown.

The TCR comes from a human donor with multiple sclerosis. What was sequenced was CD4+ T cells from PBMCs. The rearrangement joins TRBV4-3 to TRBJ1-2, with TRBD1 as a possible D gene (5 bases). In DNA, the CDR3 is TGCGCCAGCAGCCAGGGAGGGACGTCTGGCTACACCTTC. It translates to CASSQGGTSGYTF.